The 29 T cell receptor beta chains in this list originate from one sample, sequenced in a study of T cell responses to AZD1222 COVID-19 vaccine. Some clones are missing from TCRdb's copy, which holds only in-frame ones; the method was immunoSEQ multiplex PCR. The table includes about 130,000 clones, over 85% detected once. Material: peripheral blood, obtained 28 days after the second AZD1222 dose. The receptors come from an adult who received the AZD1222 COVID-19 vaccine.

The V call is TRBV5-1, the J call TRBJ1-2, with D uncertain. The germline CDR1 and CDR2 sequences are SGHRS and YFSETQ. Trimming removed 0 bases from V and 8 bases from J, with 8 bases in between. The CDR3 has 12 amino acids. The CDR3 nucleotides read TGCGCCAGCAGCTTGGCCGGAGAGGGCTACACCTTC. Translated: CASSLAGEGYTF.

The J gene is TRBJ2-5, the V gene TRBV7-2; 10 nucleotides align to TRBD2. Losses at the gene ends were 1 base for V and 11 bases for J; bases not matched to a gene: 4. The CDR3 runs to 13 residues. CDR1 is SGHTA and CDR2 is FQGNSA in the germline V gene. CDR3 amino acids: CASSLGLAGDQYF. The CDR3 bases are TGTGCCAGCAGCTTAGGCCTAGCGGGGGATCAGTACTTC.

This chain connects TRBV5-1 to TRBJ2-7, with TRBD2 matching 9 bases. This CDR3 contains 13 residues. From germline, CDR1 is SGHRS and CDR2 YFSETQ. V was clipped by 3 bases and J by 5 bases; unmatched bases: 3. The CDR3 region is CASSSSGADEQYF. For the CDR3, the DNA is TGCGCCAGCAGCTCTAGCGGGGCGGACGAGCAGTACTTC.

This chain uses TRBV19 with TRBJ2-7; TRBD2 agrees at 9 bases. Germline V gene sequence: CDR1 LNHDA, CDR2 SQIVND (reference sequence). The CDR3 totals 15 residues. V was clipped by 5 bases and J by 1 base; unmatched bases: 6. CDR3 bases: TGTGCCAGTAGTCGTAGCGGGGGCGCGTCCTACGAGCAGTACTTC. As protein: CASSRSGGASYEQYF.

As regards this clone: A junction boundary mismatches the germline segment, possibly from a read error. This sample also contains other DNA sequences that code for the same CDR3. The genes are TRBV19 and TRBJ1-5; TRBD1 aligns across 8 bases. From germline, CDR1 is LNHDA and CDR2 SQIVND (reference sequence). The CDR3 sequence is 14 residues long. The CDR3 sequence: CASSISGGNQPQHF. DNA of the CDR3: TGTGCCAGTAGTATCTCAGGGGGCAACCAGCCCCAGCATTTT. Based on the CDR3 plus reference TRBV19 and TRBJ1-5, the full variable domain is DGGITQSPKYLFRKEGQNVTLSCEQNLNHDAMYWYRQDPGQGLRLIYYSQIVNDFQKGDIAEGYSVSREKKESFPLTVTSAQKNPTAFYLCASSISGGNQPQHFGDGTRLSIL.

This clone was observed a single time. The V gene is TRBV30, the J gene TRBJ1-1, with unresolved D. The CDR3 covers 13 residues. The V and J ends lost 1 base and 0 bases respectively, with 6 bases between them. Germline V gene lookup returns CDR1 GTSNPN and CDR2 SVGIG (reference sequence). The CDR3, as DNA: TGTGCCTGGAGTGGCCACGTGAACACTGAAGCTTTCTTT. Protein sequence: CAWSGHVNTEAFF.

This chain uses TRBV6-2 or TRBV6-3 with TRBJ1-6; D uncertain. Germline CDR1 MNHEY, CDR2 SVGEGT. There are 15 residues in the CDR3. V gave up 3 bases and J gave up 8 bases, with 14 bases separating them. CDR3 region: CASSYDAGSDSPLHF. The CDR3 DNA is TGTGCCAGCAGTTATGACGCCGGGTCGGATTCACCCCTCCACTTT.

The CDR3 region has the DNA TGTGCCAGCAGTCCCGGACAGGGGGCGCGGCAGCCCCAGCATTTT. This translates into CASSPGQGARQPQHF. V and J are TRBV6-5 and TRBJ1-5, with 11 bases that match TRBD1. From germline, CDR1 is MNHEY and CDR2 SVGAGI. The V segment lost 5 bases and the J segment 7 bases; nucleotides outside the gene matches: 7. The CDR3 has 15 amino acids.

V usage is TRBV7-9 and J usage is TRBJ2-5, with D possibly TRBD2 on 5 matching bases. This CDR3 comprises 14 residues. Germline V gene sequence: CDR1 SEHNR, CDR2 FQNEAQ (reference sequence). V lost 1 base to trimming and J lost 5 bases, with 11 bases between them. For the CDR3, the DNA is TGTGCCAGCAGCTTAGGGACTGCCGTTGAGACCCAGTACTTC. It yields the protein CASSLGTAVETQYF. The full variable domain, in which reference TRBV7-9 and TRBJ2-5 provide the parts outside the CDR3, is DTGVSQNPRHKITKRGQNVTFRCDPISEHNRLYWYRQTLGQGPEFLTYFQNEAQLEKSRLLSDRFSAERPKGSFSTLEIQRTEQGDSAMYLCASSLGTAVETQYFGPGTRLLVL.

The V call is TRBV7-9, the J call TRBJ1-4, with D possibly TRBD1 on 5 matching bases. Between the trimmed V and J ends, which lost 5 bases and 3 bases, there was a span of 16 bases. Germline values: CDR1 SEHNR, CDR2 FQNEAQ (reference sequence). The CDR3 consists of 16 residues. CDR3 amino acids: CASSRNQGPPNEKLFF. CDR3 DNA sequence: TGTGCCAGCAGCCGTAACCAGGGTCCCCCTAATGAAAAACTGTTTTTT.

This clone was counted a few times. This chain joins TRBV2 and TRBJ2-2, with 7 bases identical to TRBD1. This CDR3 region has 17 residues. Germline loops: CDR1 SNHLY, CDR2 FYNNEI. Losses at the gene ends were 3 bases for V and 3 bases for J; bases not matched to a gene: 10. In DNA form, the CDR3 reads TGTGCCAGCAGTGAGAGTCGACAGGGTCGACACACCGGGGAGCTGTTTTTT. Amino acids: CASSESRQGRHTGELFF. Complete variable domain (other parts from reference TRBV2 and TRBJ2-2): EPEVTQTPSHQVTQMGQEVILRCVPISNHLYFYWYRQILGQKVEFLVSFYNNEISEKSEIFDDQFSVERPDGSNFTLKIRSTKLEDSAMYFCASSESRQGRHTGELFFGEGSRLTVL.

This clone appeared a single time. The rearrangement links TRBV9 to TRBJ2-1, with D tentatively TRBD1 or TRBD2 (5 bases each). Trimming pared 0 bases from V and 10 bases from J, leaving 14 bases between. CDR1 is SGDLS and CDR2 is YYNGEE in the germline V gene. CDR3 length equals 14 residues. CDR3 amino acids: CASSVGDRWKEQFF. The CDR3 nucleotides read TGTGCCAGCAGCGTAGGGGACCGCTGGAAGGAGCAGTTCTTC.

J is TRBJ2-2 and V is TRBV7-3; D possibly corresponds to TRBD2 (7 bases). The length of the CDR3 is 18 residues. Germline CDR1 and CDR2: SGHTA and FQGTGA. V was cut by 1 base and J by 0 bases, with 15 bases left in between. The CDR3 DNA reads TGTGCCAGCAGCTTAAATGCGGGGGCCAACCCGAACACCGGGGAGCTGTTTTTT. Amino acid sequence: CASSLNAGANPNTGELFF.

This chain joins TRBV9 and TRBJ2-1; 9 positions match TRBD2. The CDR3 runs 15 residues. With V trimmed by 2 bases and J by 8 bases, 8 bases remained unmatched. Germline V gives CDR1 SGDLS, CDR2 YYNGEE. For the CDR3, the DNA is TGTGCCAGCAGCGTCCGGACTAGCGAAATCGATGAGCAGTTCTTC. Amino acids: CASSVRTSEIDEQFF.

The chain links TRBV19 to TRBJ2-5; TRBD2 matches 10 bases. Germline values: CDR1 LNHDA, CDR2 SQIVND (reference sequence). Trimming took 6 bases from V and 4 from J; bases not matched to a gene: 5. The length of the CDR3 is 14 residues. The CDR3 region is CASSPSGGAETQYF. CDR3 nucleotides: TGTGCCAGTAGCCCCAGCGGGGGGGCAGAGACCCAGTACTTC.

CDR3 coding DNA: TGTGCCAGTAGTATTGGGGTCAATTATAATTCACCCCTCCACTTT. This gives the protein CASSIGVNYNSPLHF. The gene calls are TRBV19 and TRBJ1-6; D not certain. Germline loops: CDR1 LNHDA, CDR2 SQIVND (reference sequence). The germline V and J ends were trimmed by 3 bases and 4 bases, with 10 bases remaining between them. This CDR3 contains 15 residues.

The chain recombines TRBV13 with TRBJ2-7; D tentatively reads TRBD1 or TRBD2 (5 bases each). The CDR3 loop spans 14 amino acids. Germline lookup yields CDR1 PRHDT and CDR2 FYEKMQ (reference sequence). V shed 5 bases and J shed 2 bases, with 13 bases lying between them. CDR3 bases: TGTGCCAGCAGCACCGGGACCGCCCCCTACGAGCAGTACTTC. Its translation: CASSTGTAPYEQYF. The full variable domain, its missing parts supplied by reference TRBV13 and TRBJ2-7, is AAGVIQSPRHLIKEKRETATLKCYPIPRHDTVYWYQQGPGQDPQFLISFYEKMQSDKGSIPDRFSAQQFSDYHSELNMSSLELGDSALYFCASSTGTAPYEQYFGPGTRLTVT.

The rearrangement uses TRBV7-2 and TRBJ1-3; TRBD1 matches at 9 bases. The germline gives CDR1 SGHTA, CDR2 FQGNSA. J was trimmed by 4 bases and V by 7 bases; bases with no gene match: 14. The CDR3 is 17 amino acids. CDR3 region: CASTLPPDRGGGNTIYF. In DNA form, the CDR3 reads TGTGCCAGCACCCTACCACCAGACAGGGGGGGAGGAAACACCATATATTTT.

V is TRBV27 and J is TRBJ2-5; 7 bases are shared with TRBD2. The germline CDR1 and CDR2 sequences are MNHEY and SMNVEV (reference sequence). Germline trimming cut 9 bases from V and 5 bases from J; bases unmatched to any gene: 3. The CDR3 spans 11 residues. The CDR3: CASWGGETQYF. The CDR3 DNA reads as TGTGCCAGTTGGGGGGGGGAGACCCAGTACTTC.

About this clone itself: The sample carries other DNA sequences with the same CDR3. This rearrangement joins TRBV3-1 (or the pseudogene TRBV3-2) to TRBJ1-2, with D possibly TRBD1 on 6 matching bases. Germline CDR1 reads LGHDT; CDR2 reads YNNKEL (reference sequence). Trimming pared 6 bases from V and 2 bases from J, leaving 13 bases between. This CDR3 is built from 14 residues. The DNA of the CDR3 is TGTGCCAGCAGTCCACAGGGAGGGAACTATGGCTACACCTTC. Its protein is CASSPQGGNYGYTF.

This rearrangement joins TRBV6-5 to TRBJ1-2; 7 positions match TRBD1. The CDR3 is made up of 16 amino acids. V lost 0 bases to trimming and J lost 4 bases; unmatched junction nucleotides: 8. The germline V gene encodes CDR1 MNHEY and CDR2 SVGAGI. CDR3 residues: CASSYSNSGTVYGYTF. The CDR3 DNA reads TGTGCCAGCAGTTACTCAAATTCCGGGACAGTCTATGGCTACACCTTC.

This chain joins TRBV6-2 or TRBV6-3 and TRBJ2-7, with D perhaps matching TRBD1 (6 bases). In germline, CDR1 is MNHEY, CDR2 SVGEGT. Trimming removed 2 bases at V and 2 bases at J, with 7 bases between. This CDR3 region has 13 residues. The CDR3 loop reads CASSYDRTYEQYF. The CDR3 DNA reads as TGTGCCAGCAGTTACGACAGGACCTACGAGCAGTACTTC.

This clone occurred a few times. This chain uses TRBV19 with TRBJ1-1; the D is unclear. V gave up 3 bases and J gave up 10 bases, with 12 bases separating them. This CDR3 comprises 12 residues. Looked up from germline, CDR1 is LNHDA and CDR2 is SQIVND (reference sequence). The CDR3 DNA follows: TGTGCCAGTAGTATCGGCTCAGGAGGAGCTTTCTTT. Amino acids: CASSIGSGGAFF.

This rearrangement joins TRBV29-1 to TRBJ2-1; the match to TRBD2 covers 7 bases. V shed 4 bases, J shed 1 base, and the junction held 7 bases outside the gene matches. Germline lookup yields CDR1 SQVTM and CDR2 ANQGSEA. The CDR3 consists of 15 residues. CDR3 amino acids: CSVGTWGGSYNEQFF. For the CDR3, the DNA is TGCAGCGTTGGGACATGGGGGGGATCCTACAATGAGCAGTTCTTC.

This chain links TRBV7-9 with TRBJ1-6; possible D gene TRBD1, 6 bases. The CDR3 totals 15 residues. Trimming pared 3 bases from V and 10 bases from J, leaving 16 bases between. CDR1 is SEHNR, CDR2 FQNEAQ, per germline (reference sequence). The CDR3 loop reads CASSFDVVGGSPLHF. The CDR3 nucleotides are TGTGCCAGCAGCTTCGACGTTGTGGGGGGCTCACCCCTCCACTTT.

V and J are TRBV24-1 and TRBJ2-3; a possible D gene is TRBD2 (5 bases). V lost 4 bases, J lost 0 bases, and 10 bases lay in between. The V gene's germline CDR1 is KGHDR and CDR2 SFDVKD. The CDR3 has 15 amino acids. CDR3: CATSERDSSTDTQYF. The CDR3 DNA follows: TGTGCCACCAGTGAGAGGGATTCTAGCACAGATACGCAGTATTTT.

DNA of the CDR3: TGTGCCAGCAGCTTAAGAGCTAATGAAGCTTTCTTT. Translated, it gives CASSLRANEAFF. This chain uses TRBV7-3 with TRBJ1-1; D is unresolved. Germline-derived CDR1 and CDR2 are SGHTA and FQGTGA. There are 12 residues in the CDR3. The V end lost 1 base, the J end lost 7 bases, and 7 bases lay between the germline ends.

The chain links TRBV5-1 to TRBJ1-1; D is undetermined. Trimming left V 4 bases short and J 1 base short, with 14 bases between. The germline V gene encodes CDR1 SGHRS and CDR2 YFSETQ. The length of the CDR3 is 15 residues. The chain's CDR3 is CASSREGVGNTEAFF. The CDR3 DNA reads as TGCGCCAGCAGCCGGGAGGGCGTGGGGAACACTGAAGCTTTCTTT.

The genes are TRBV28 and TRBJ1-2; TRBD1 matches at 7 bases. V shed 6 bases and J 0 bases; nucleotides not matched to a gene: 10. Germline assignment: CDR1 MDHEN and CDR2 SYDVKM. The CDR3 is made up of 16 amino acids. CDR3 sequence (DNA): TGTGCCAGCAGACTCTCAGGGGGGCTAGCTAACTATGGCTACACCTTC. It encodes CASRLSGGLANYGYTF.